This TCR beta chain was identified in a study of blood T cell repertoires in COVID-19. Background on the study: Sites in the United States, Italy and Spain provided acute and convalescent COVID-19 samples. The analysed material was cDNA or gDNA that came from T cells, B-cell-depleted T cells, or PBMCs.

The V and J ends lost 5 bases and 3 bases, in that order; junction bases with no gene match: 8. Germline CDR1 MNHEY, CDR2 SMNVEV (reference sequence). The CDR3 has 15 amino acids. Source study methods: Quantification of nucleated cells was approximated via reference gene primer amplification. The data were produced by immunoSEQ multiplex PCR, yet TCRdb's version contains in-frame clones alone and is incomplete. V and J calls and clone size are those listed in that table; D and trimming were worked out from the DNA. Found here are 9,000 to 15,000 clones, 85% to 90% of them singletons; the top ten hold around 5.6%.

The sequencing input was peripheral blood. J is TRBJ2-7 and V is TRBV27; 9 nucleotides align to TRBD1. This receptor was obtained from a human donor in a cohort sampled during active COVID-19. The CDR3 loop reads CASSVTGGGNYEQYF. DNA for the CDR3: TGTGCCAGCAGTGTGACAGGGGGAGGTAACTACGAGCAGTACTTC.